These T cell receptor beta chains were read from a single sample in a study of T-cell memory formation after mild COVID-19. TCRdb fed the 5' RACE reads into MiXCR, producing one record per CDR3 protein. The sample shows around 250,000 distinct CDR3 sequences, 8% to 9.5% of them seen only once. What was sequenced was PBMCs or a T cell subset sorted from them (not recorded which). The receptors originated from a man aged 18 to 35 who had mild COVID-19 (a few samples of this study predate the infection). Cell type and time point are not known. CDR3s include the opening cysteine and the closing phenylalanine or tryptophan. Not all rows give a size; the values are once, few, many and, for expanded clones, a class.

TRBV9	.	TRBJ2-1	CASTTGNRDHEQFF
TRBV5-1	few	TRBJ2-1	CASSLDALYNEQFF
TRBV5-1	.	TRBJ2-1	CASNGRGDSHYNEQFF
TRBV4-2	.	TRBJ2-2	CASTQNAGGQSGELFF
TRBV7-2	few	TRBJ1-2	CASSLVPSLVRGPNYGYTF
TRBV29-1	.	TRBJ2-6	CSVEGGQSSSGANVLTF
TRBV20-1	.	TRBJ1-1	CSARSGQQGEAFF
TRBV3-1	few	TRBJ1-1	CASSHRPVQGREAFF
TRBV5-1	few	TRBJ1-4	CASSLSLNEKLFF
TRBV6-2/TRBV6-3	few	TRBJ1-5	CASSYYPGQGVNQPQHF
TRBV6-5	few	TRBJ2-1	CASRTQGASVGVQFF
TRBV7-9	few	TRBJ1-3	CASSSPGPGNTIYF
TRBV24-1	.	TRBJ2-1	CATGGSSNEQFF
TRBV11-2	few	TRBJ1-1	CASSSLGQGRTEAFF
TRBV7-9	few	TRBJ2-5	CASSPPGLAAQETQYF
TRBV3-1	.	TRBJ2-1	CASSPAGTSGHNEQFF
TRBV19	.	TRBJ2-1	CASSTNPSYNEQFF
TRBV5-1	few	TRBJ2-1	CASTGGSANEQFF
TRBV20-1	.	TRBJ1-1	CSAPGRDRGTEAFF
TRBV6-2/TRBV6-3	.	TRBJ2-1	CASREGTNYNEQFF
TRBV9	few	TRBJ2-7	CASSVEETYEQYF
TRBV27	.	TRBJ2-3	CASLTRAGAGRADTQYF
TRBV4-1	.	TRBJ2-3	CASSQGGWGLLDTQYF
TRBV30	few	TRBJ2-5	CAWSFAQGGPGETQYF
TRBV2	.	TRBJ2-3	CASSERRYSTDTQYF
TRBV21-1	.	TRBJ2-4	CASAIQGWGIQYF
TRBV5-4	many	TRBJ2-3	CASSRGESTDTQYF
TRBV10-3	few	TRBJ2-1	CAISEYRGLNEQFF